This entry describes one T cell receptor (beta chain). The entry originates in a study of cytomegalovirus exposure and HLA in healthy donors. Overall study: Among the 300 to 450 genotyped donors, approximately 82% were placed in the Caucasian-associated ancestry cluster.

This CDR3 is 14 amino acids long. Deletions cut 5 bases from V and 0 bases from J, with 11 bases between. Per the germline V gene, CDR1 is MNHEY and CDR2 is SMNVEV (reference sequence). Vbeta (60) and Jbeta (13) primers were used in the PCR. Clones were sequenced by immunoSEQ multiplex PCR, and TCRdb holds only the in-frame ones, with some missing. The sample holds 130,000 to 150,000 clones, roughly 80% seen once. The source is a middle-aged man in good health and CMV-seropositive. Sequencing was performed on PBMCs. This chain links TRBV27 with TRBJ2-7; no definite D call. The CDR3 DNA sequence: TGTGCCAGCAGTCCCGGTTTCAACTCCTACGAGCAGTACTTC. Translating gives CASSPGFNSYEQYF.